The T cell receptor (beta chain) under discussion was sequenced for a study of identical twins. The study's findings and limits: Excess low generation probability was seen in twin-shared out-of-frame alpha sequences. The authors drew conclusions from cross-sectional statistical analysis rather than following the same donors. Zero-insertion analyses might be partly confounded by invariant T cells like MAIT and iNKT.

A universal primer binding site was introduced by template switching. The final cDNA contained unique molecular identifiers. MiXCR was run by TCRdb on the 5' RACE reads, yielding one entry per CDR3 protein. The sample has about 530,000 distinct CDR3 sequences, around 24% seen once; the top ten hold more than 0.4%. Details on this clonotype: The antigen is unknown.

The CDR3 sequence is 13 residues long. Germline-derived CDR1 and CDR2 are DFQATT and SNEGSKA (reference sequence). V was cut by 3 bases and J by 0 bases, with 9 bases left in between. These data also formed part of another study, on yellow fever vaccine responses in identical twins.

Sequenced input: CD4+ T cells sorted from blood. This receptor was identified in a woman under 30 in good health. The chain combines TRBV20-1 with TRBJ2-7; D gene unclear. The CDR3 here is CSARPVTSYEQYF. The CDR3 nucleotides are TGCAGTGCTAGGCCCGTTACCTCCTACGAGCAGTACTTC.